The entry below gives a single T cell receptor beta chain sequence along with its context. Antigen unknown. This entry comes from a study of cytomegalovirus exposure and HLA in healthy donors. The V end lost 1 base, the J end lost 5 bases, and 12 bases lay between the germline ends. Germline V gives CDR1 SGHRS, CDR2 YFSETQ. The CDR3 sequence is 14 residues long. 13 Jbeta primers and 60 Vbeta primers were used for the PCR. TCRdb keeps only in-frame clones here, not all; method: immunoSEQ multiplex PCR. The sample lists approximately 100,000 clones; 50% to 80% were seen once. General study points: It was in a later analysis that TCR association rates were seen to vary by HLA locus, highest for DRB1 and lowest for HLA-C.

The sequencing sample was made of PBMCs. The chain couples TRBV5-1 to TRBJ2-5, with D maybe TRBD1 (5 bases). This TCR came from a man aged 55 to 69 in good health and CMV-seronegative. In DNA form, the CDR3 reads TGCGCCAGCAGCTTGAAGTCAGGGCGGGAGACCCAGTACTTC. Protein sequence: CASSLKSGRETQYF.